This T cell receptor beta chain is drawn from a study of T cells in Graves' hyperthyroidism and ophthalmopathy. Overall study results and limits: The model made its ophthalmopathy prediction, and onset followed a median about 6 months later. Blood shared most expanded thyroid clonotypes above 0.001.

Ophthalmopathy patients all had a Clinical Activity Score of at least 3, a NOSPECS grade of at least 4 and disease under 3 months old. For the diagnoses, clinical symptoms, serum thyroxine and TRAb, thyroid ultrasound and orbital computed tomography were used. As regards this clonotype: What it recognizes is unknown. The germline gene is not matched at one end of the junction; a read error may be the cause.

The CDR3 covers 15 residues. Germline V lookup: CDR1 SSHAT, CDR2 FNYEAQ (reference sequence). Amplified TCR beta CDR3 regions came from RNA transcripts. TCR CDR3 underwent first-round RT-PCR with the HTBI primer set. TCRdb called the multiplex PCR reads again in MiXCR, with one record for every CDR3 protein. Among around 300,000 distinct CDR3 sequences listed, 22% were seen once. The clonotype was recovered from a man younger than 40 with Graves' ophthalmopathy. J is TRBJ1-6 and V is TRBV7-7; D perhaps matches TRBD1 (5 bases). The sequenced material came from blood. CDR3 bases: TGTGCTAGCAGCTTAGATGGGACGGGATTTTCACCCCTCCACTTT. Amino acid sequence: CASSLDGTGFSPLHF.